The present TCR beta chain was sequenced within a study of T cells after posttransplantation cyclophosphamide. Study results and limitations: Skin or GI-infiltrating T cells shared few TRB sequences with blood. Later post-transplant blood repertoires were often dominated by donor CD8+ memory clones. Recipient CMV seropositivity and CMV reactivation strongly tracked TRB clonality.

Trimming took 1 base from V and 5 from J; bases not matched to a gene: 10. Germline CDR1 SGHRS, CDR2 YFSETQ. The CDR3 totals 16 residues. Turning to this clone: What it binds is unknown.

Clones were sequenced by immunoSEQ multiplex PCR, and TCRdb holds only the in-frame ones, with some missing. This sample has tens of thousands of clones, with more than 75% found just once. This TCR derives from a woman in her sixties or seventies with a blood cancer, CMV-positive, and with a related stem cell donor. Sequencing input: PBMCs. V is TRBV5-1 and J is TRBJ2-7, with TRBD2 identical over 9 bases. The CDR3 reads CASSLLAGTVGNEQYF. CDR3 bases: TGCGCCAGCAGCTTGCTAGCGGGGACGGTAGGGAACGAGCAGTACTTC.